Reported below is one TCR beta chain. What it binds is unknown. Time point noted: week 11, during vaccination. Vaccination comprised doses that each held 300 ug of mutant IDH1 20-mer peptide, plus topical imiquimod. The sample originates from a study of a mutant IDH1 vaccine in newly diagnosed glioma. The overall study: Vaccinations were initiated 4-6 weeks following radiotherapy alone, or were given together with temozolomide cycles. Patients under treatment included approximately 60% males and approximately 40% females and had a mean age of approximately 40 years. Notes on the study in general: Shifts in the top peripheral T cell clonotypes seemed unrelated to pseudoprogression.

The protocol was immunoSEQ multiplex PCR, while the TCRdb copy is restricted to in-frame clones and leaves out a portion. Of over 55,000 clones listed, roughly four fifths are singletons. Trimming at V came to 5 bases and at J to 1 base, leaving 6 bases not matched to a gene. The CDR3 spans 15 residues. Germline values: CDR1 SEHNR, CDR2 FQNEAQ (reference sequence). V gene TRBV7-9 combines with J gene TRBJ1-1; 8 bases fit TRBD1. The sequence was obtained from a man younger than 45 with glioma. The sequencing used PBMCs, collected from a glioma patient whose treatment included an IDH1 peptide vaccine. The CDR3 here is CASSPPGQANTEAFF. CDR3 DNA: TGTGCCAGCAGCCCGCCGGGACAGGCGAACACTGAAGCTTTCTTT.